This T cell receptor (beta chain) emerged from a study of blood T cell repertoires in COVID-19. The wider study: Acute and convalescent COVID-19 samples came from the United States, Italy and Spain. The analysed material was cDNA or gDNA that came from T cells, B-cell-depleted T cells, or PBMCs.

The CDR3 sequence is 16 residues long. Germline values: CDR1 SGHRS, CDR2 YFSETQ. Trimming at V came to 1 base and at J to 4 bases, leaving 6 bases not matched to a gene. The method was immunoSEQ multiplex PCR; TCRdb's version includes in-frame clones alone and lacks a portion of them. The sample comprises some 170,000 clones, approximately 88% of which are singletons, and approximately 4.1% rests with the top ten. This chain uses TRBV5-1 with TRBJ2-5, with 11 bases identical to TRBD2. This clonotype was obtained from a woman aged 55-69 years who had recovered from COVID-19. Input material: peripheral blood. In nucleotides, the CDR3 is TGCGCCAGCAGCTTGTCCCTAGCGGGGGGAGGAGAGACCCAGTACTTC. Its protein is CASSLSLAGGGETQYF.